This T cell receptor beta chain originates from a study of Graves' ophthalmopathy and Graves' hyperthyroidism. TCR beta CDR3 regions were amplified from RNA transcripts. HTBI primers primed a first-round RT-PCR, and a second-round multiplex PCR followed. TCRdb independently ran MiXCR on the multiplex PCR reads; one entry per CDR3 protein. The sample records roughly 500,000 distinct CDR3 sequences, around an eighth being singletons. This clonotype was detected many times. Germline CDR1 and CDR2: ENHRY and SYGVKD. CDR3 length equals 11 residues. V was trimmed by 2 bases and J by 5 bases, leaving 3 bases between them.

This clonotype originated in a woman younger than 45 with Graves' ophthalmopathy. The sequencing input was blood. V gene TRBV10-3 combines with J gene TRBJ2-5; D call uncertain. Written as DNA, the CDR3 is TGTGCCATCAGTGAGGAGGAGACCCAGTACTTC. This encodes CAISEEETQYF.